What follows are 13 T cell receptor beta chains derived from one specimen sequenced in a study of cytomegalovirus exposure and HLA in healthy donors. PCR employed 60 Vbeta and 13 Jbeta primers. Profiled with immunoSEQ multiplex PCR; TCRdb holds only in-frame clones, not every one. The table includes 100,000 or so clones, around 85% detected once. The sequenced material came from PBMCs. The receptors stem from a man aged 25-45 years in good health and CMV-seronegative.

The chain uses TRBV28 and TRBJ2-7; D unresolved. This CDR3 is built from 16 residues. Trimming stripped 1 base from V and 5 bases from J, with 18 bases between. CDR1 is MDHEN, CDR2 SYDVKM, per germline. The CDR3, as DNA: TGTGCCAGCAGTTTATTTCGGGTCATCTCCAGCCACGAGCAGTACTTC. Amino acid sequence: CASSLFRVISSHEQYF.

The chain has TRBV2 and TRBJ2-3; 10 positions agree with TRBD2. The CDR3 loop spans 18 amino acids. The ends lost 4 bases at V and 5 bases at J; junction bases unmatched: 15. Germline-derived CDR1 and CDR2 are SNHLY and FYNNEI. DNA for the CDR3: TGTGCCAGCAGTGCTAGCGGGGGCTCACAATTTGCACAAGATACGCAGTATTTT. Its protein product is CASSASGGSQFAQDTQYF. Full variable domain (missing parts from reference TRBV2 and TRBJ2-3): EPEVTQTPSHQVTQMGQEVILRCVPISNHLYFYWYRQILGQKVEFLVSFYNNEISEKSEIFDDQFSVERPDGSNFTLKIRSTKLEDSAMYFCASSASGGSQFAQDTQYFGPGTRLTVL.

The chain has TRBV30 and TRBJ2-7, with no clear D. Trimming cost V 2 bases and J 4 bases, with 6 bases left between them. Per germline, CDR1 GTSNPN and CDR2 SVGIG (reference sequence). The CDR3 is made up of 11 amino acids. CDR3: CAWSLRYEQYF. For the CDR3, the DNA is TGTGCCTGGAGTTTGAGGTACGAGCAGTACTTC.

The chain recombines TRBV28 with TRBJ2-2; 9 bases align to TRBD1. This CDR3 comprises 16 residues. The germline CDR1 and CDR2 sequences are MDHEN and SYDVKM. The V segment lost 1 base and the J segment 6 bases; nucleotides outside the gene matches: 6. CDR3 amino acids: CASSLFGDRVSGELFF. The CDR3 nucleotides read TGTGCCAGCAGTTTATTCGGGGACAGGGTTTCCGGGGAGCTGTTTTTT.

The chain recombines TRBV5-4 with TRBJ1-1, with 7 bases fitting TRBD1. The CDR3 runs 14 residues. V was pared by 1 base and J by 2 bases, with 2 bases of the junction left unmatched. In germline, CDR1 is SGHNT, CDR2 YYREEE (reference sequence). The CDR3 sequence: CASSLKGGNTEAFF. CDR3 nucleotide sequence: TGTGCCAGCAGCTTGAAAGGGGGCAACACTGAAGCTTTCTTT.

The chain combines TRBV6-6 with TRBJ2-7; a weak D match, TRBD2 (5 bases). Trimming cost V 3 bases and J 4 bases, with 7 bases left between them. Looked up from germline, CDR1 is MNHNY and CDR2 is SVGAGI (reference sequence). The CDR3 has 12 residues. CDR3 bases: TGTGCCAGCAGTTATAGAGGGTACGAGCAGTACTTC. Amino acids: CASSYRGYEQYF.

The V call is TRBV27, the J call TRBJ2-7, with 8 nucleotides matching TRBD2. V lost 5 bases, J lost 3 bases, and 6 bases stayed unmatched. Germline V gene sequence: CDR1 MNHEY, CDR2 SMNVEV (reference sequence). This CDR3 spans 14 amino acids. The CDR3 DNA reads TGTGCCAGCAGTGCCAGCGGGGGCCTCTACGAGCAGTACTTC. Its translation is CASSASGGLYEQYF.

The V and J genes are TRBV4-1 and TRBJ2-3; D not certain. The germline CDR1 and CDR2 sequences are MGHRA and YSYEKL. This CDR3 contains 13 residues. With 3 bases removed from V and 0 bases from J, the gap between germline ends came to 4 bases. The CDR3 nucleotides are TGCGCCAGCAGCCACCCTAGCACAGATACGCAGTATTTT. Amino acid sequence: CASSHPSTDTQYF.

The chain links TRBV4-1 to TRBJ2-1; D perhaps matches TRBD2 (5 bases). The V end lost 1 base, the J end lost 7 bases, and 20 bases lay between the germline ends. The germline V gene has CDR1 MGHRA and CDR2 YSYEKL. This CDR3 region has 17 residues. In DNA form, the CDR3 reads TGCGCCAGCAGCCAAGTTCGTGTCGAGGGAAGAGATAATGAGCAGTTCTTC. As protein: CASSQVRVEGRDNEQFF.

V usage is TRBV4-2 and J usage is TRBJ2-5, with TRBD2 identical over 9 bases. CDR3 size: 15 residues. V shed 0 bases, J shed 4 bases, and the junction held 3 bases outside the gene matches. CDR1 and CDR2 from the germline V gene are LGHNA and YNFKEQ. The CDR3 nucleotides read TGTGCCAGCAGCCAAGAAGCGGGGGGTCGAGAGACCCAGTACTTC. Translation gives CASSQEAGGRETQYF.

The rearrangement links TRBV10-3 to TRBJ2-7; TRBD1 matches 10 bases. Losses at the gene ends were 4 bases for V and 5 bases for J; bases not matched to a gene: 11. The CDR3 has 16 amino acids. Looked up from germline, CDR1 is ENHRY and CDR2 is SYGVKD. The CDR3 loop is CAISVATGGLTDEQYF. CDR3 sequence (DNA): TGTGCCATCAGTGTCGCGACAGGGGGCTTAACGGACGAGCAGTACTTC.

J is TRBJ2-7 and V is TRBV5-1; TRBD1 matches at 7 bases. The germline gives CDR1 SGHRS, CDR2 YFSETQ. The length of the CDR3 is 13 residues. Trimming at V came to 7 bases and at J to 2 bases, leaving 6 bases not matched to a gene. CDR3: CASYRDSPYEQYF. In DNA, the CDR3 is TGCGCCAGCTACCGGGACAGCCCCTACGAGCAGTACTTC. The full variable domain, its missing parts supplied by reference TRBV5-1 and TRBJ2-7, is KAGVTQTPRYLIKTRGQQVTLSCSPISGHRSVSWYQQTPGQGLQFLFEYFSETQRNKGNFPGRFSGRQFSNSRSEMNVSTLELGDSALYLCASYRDSPYEQYFGPGTRLTVT.

The gene calls are TRBV28 and TRBJ1-2, with 8 bases that match TRBD1. Unmatched junction bases numbered 8, after V lost 10 bases and J lost 1 base. The CDR3 runs 14 residues. The germline V gene has CDR1 MDHEN and CDR2 SYDVKM. CDR3 DNA: TGTGCCACCCACAGGGGGGCGAGTAACTATGGCTACACCTTC. Protein product: CATHRGASNYGYTF.